This T cell receptor (beta chain) emerged from a study of T cell responses to AZD1222 COVID-19 vaccine. Study outcomes and limitations: Vaccine-associated CD4 TCRs spanned spike, dominant at 160-218 and 743-854. Baseline serostatus was positive in only a handful of AZD1222 recipients. When two AZD1222 doses had been given, Spike-specific TCR breadth and depth rose. White British donors predominated, females outnumbered males, and clonal diversity was possibly underestimated.

Sequencing was performed with immunoSEQ multiplex PCR; in TCRdb, only in-frame clones are kept and a portion is missing. The data contain 80,000 to 95,000 clones, around 89% of them singletons. On this clone itself: The antigen is unknown.

The CDR3 is made up of 16 amino acids. J lost 4 bases, V lost 4 bases, and 7 bases had no gene match. From germline, CDR1 is SGHTS and CDR2 YDEGEE. The sample in question was peripheral blood, obtained on day 0 of MenACWY control vaccination. This sequence was found in an adult in good health. This chain uses TRBV5-8 with TRBJ2-1; 11 bases agree with TRBD2. The CDR3 sequence is CASSHRTSGFYNEQFF. The CDR3 coding sequence is TGTGCCAGCAGCCACAGGACTAGCGGGTTTTACAATGAGCAGTTCTTC.